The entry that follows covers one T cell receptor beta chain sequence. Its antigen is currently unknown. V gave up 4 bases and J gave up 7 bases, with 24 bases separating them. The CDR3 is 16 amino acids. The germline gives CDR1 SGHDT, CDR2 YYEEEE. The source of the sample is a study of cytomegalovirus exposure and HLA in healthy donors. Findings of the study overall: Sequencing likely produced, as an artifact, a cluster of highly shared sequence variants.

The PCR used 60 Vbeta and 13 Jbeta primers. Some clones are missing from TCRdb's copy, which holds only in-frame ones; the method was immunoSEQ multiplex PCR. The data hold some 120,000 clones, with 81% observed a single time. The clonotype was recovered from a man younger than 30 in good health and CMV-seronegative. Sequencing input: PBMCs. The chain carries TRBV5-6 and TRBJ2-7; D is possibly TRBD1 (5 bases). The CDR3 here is CASSTQGPNIPWEQYF. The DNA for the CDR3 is TGTGCCAGCAGCACCCAGGGTCCCAATATACCCTGGGAGCAGTACTTC.